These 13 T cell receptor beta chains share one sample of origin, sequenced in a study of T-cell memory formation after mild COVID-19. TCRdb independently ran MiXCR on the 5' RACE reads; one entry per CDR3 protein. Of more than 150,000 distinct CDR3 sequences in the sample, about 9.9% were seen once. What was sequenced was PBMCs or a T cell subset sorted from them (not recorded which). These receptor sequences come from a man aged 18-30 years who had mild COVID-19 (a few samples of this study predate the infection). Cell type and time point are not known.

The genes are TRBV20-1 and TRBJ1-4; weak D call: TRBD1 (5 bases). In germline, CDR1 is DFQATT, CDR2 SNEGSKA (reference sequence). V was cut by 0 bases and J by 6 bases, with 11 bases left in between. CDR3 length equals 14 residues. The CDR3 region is CSARDTRGDEKLFF. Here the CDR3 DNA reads TGCAGTGCTAGAGATACGAGGGGCGATGAAAAACTGTTTTTT.

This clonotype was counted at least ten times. CDR3 sequence reads: CATGDGARDTQYF. In DNA form, the CDR3 reads TGTGCCACAGGGGACGGAGCAAGAGATACGCAGTATTTT. The rearrangement links TRBV7-8 to TRBJ2-3, with a tentative D call TRBD1 (6 bases). V shed 10 bases and J shed 5 bases, with 16 bases lying between them. Germline assignment: CDR1 SGHVS and CDR2 FQNEAQ. The CDR3 totals 13 residues.

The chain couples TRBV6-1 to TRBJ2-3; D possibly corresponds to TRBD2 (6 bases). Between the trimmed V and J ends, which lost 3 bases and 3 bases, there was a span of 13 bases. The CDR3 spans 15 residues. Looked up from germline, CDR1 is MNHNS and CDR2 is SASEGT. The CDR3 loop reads CASSDGGYRTDTQYF. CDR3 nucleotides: TGTGCCAGCAGTGATGGAGGGTATCGGACAGATACGCAGTATTTT.

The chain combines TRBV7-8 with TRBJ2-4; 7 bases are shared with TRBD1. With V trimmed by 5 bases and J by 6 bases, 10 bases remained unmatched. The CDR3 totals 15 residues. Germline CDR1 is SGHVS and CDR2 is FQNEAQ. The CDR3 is CASSPGDRVANIQYF. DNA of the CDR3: TGTGCCAGCAGCCCCGGAGACAGGGTAGCAAACATTCAGTACTTC. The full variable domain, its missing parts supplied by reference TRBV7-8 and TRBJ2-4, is GAGVSQSPRYKVAKRGQDVALRCDPISGHVSLFWYQQALGQGPEFLTYFQNEAQLDKSGLPSDRFFAERPEGSVSTLKIQRTQQEDSAVYLCASSPGDRVANIQYFGAGTRLSVL.

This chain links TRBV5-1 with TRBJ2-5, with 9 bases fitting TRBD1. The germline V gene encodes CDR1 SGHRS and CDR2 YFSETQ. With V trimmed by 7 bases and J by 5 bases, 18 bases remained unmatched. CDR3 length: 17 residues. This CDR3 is CASGAHEGQGNRETQYF. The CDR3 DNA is TGCGCCAGCGGCGCCCACGAGGGACAGGGCAATCGGGAGACCCAGTACTTC.

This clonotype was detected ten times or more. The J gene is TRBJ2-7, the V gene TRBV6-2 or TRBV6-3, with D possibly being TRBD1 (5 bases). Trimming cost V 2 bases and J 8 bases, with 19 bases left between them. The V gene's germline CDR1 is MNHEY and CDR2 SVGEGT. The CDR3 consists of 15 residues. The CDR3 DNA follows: TGTGCCAGCAGTTACATCCGGACACCAGACGTGAAGCAGTACTTC. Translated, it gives CASSYIRTPDVKQYF.

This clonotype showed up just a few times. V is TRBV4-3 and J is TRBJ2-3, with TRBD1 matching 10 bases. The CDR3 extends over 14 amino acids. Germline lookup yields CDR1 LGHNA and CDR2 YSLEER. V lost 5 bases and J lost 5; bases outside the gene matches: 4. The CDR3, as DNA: TGCGCCAGCAGCATCGACAGGGGGCGAGATACGCAGTATTTT. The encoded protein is CASSIDRGRDTQYF.

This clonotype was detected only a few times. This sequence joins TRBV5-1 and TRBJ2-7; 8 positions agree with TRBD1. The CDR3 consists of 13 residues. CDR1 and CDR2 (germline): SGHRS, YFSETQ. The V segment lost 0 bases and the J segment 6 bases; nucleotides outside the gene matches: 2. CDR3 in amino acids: CASSLDQGAEQYF. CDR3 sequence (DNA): TGCGCCAGCAGCTTGGATCAGGGGGCCGAGCAGTACTTC.

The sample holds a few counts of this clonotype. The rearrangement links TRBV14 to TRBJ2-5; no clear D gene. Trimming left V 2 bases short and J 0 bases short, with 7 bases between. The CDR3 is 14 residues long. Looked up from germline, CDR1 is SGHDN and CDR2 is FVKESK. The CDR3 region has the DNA TGTGCCAGCAGCCAATCAGGATACCAAGAGACCCAGTACTTC. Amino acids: CASSQSGYQETQYF.

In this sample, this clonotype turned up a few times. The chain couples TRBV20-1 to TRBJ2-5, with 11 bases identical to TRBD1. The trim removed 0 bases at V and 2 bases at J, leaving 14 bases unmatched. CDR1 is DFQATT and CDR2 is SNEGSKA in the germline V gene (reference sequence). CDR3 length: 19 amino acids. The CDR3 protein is CSARDPHGTGGVGQETQYF. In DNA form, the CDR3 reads TGCAGTGCTAGAGACCCGCATGGGACAGGGGGTGTAGGGCAAGAGACCCAGTACTTC.

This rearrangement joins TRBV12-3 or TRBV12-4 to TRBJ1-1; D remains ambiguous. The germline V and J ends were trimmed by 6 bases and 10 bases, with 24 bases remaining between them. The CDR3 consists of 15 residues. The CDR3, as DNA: TGTGCCAGCAGGGCCCCCCTCGATGGGGAAGTCGTAGCTTTCTTT. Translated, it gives CASRAPLDGEVVAFF.

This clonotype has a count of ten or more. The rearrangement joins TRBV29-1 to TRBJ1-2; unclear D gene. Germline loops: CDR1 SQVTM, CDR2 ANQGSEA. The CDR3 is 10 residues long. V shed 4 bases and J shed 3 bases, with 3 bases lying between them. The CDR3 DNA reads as TGCAGCGTTGCTGACTATGGCTACACCTTC. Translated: CSVADYGYTF.

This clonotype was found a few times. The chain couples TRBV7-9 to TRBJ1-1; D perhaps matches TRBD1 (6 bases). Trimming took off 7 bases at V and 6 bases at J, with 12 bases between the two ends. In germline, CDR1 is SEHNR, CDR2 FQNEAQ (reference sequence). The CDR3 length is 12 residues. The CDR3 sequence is CASILQGPEAFF. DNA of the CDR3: TGTGCCAGCATCCTACAGGGCCCTGAAGCTTTCTTT.